This T cell receptor beta chain was obtained from a study of blood T cell repertoires in COVID-19. The overall study: Both acute and convalescent COVID-19 samples were obtained from the United States, Italy and Spain. PBMCs, B-cell-depleted T cells, or T cells were the source of the cDNA or gDNA that made up the material.

Authors' data handling: Reference gene primer amplification yielded estimated nucleated cell counts. Profiled with immunoSEQ multiplex PCR; TCRdb holds only in-frame clones, not every one. V and J calls and clone size come straight from that table; D and trimming were deduced from the DNA. Among roughly 180,000 clones listed, over 75% were seen once. The CDR3 contains 13 residues. CDR1 is MNHEY and CDR2 is SVGEGT in the germline V gene. The germline V and J ends were trimmed by 3 bases and 0 bases, with 5 bases remaining between them. The V gene is TRBV6-2 or TRBV6-3, the J gene TRBJ1-1; D call uncertain. The sequence derives from a man of 80 years or more with COVID-19, enrolled during active disease. The sequencing input was peripheral blood. The CDR3 bases are TGTGCCAGCAGTTATTCTATGAACACTGAAGCTTTCTTT. Translation: CASSYSMNTEAFF.